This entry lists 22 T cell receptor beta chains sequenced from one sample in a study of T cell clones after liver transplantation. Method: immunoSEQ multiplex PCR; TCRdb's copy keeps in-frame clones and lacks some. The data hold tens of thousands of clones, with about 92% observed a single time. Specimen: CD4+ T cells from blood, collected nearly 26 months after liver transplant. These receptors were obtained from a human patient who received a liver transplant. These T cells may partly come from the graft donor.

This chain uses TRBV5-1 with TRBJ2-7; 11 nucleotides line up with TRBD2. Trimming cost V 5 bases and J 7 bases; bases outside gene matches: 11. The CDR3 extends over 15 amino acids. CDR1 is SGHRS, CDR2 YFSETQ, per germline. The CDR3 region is CASRAGLAGPWEQYF. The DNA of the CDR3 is TGCGCCAGCAGGGCTGGACTAGCGGGTCCTTGGGAGCAGTACTTC.

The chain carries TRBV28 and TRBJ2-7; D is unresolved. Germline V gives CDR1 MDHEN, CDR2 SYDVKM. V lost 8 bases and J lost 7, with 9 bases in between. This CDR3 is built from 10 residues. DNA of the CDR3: TGTGCCAGCGGAACATTGGAGCAGTACTTC. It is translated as CASGTLEQYF. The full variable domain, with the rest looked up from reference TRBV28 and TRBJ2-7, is DVKVTQSSRYLVKRTGEKVFLECVQDMDHENMFWYRQDPGLGLRLIYFSYDVKMKEKGDIPEGYSVSREKKERFSLILESASTNQTSMYLCASGTLEQYFGPGTRLTVT.

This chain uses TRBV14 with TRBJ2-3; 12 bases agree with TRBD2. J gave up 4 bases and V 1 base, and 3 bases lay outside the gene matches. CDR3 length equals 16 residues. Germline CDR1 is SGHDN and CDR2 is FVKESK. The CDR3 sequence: CASSQARLAGADTQYF. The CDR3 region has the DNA TGTGCCAGCAGCCAAGCTCGACTAGCGGGAGCAGATACGCAGTATTTT.

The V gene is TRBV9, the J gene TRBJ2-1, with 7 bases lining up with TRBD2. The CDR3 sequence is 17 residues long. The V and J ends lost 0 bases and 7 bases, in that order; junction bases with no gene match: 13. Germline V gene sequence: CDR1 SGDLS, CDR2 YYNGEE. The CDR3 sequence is CASSVGSGAGVKNEQFF. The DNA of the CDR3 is TGTGCCAGCAGCGTAGGGAGTGGTGCGGGAGTGAAGAATGAGCAGTTCTTC.

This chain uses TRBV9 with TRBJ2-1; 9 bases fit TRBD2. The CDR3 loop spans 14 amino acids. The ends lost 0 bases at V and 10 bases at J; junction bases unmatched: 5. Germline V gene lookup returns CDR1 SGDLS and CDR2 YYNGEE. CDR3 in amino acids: CASSVAFLAGEQFF. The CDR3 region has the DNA TGTGCCAGCAGCGTAGCTTTTCTAGCGGGAGAGCAGTTCTTC.

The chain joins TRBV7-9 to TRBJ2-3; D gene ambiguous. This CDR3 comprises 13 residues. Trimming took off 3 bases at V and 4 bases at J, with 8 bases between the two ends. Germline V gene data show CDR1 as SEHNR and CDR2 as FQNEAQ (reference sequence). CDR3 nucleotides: TGTGCCAGCAGCTTTTCTGGGGCAGATACGCAGTATTTT. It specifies CASSFSGADTQYF.

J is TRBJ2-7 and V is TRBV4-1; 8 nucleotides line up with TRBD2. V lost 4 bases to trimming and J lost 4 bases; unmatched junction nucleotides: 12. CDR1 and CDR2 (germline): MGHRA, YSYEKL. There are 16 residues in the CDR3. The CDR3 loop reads CASSRLAGIPQYEQYF. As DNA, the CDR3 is TGCGCCAGCAGCCGGTTAGCGGGAATCCCCCAGTACGAGCAGTACTTC.

This CDR3 is CAISEPPMGQTQYF. DNA for the CDR3: TGTGCCATCAGTGAACCACCTATGGGACAGACGCAGTACTTC. The V and J genes are TRBV10-3 and TRBJ2-7; 7 nucleotides line up with TRBD1. V was clipped by 3 bases and J by 9 bases; unmatched bases: 11. The CDR3 consists of 14 residues. The germline V gene has CDR1 ENHRY and CDR2 SYGVKD.

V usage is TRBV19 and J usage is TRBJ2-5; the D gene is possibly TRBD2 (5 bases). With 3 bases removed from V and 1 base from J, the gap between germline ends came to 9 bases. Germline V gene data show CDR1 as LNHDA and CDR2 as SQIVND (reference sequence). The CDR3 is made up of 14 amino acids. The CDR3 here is CASSIGGLQETQYF. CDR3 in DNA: TGTGCCAGTAGTATCGGTGGACTCCAAGAGACCCAGTACTTC.

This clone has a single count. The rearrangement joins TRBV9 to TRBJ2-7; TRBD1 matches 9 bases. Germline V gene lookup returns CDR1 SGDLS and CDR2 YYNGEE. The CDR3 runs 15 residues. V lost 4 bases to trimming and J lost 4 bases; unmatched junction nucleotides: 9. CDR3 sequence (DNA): TGTGCCAGCAGCCTGGCAGGGACAGGGAATTACGAGCAGTACTTC. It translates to CASSLAGTGNYEQYF. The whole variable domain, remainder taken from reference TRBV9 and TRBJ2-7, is DSGVTQTPKHLITATGQRVTLRCSPRSGDLSVYWYQQSLDQGLQFLIQYYNGEERAKGNILERFSAQQFPDLHSELNLSSLELGDSALYFCASSLAGTGNYEQYFGPGTRLTVT.

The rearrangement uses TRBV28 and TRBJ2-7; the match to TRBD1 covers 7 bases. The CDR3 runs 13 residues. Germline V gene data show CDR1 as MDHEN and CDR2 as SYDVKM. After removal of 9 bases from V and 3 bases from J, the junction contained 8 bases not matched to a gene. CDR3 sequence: CASLTGQNYEQYF. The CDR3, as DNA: TGTGCCAGTCTAACGGGACAGAACTACGAGCAGTACTTC.

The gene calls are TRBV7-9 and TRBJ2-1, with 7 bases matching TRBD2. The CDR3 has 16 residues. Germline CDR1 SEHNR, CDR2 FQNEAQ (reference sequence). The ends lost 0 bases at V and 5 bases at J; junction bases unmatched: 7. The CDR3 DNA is TGTGCCAGCAGCTTAGCGGCGGGAGAGGGCCACAATGAGCAGTTCTTC. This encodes CASSLAAGEGHNEQFF. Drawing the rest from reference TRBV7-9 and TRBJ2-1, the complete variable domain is DTGVSQNPRHKITKRGQNVTFRCDPISEHNRLYWYRQTLGQGPEFLTYFQNEAQLEKSRLLSDRFSAERPKGSFSTLEIQRTEQGDSAMYLCASSLAAGEGHNEQFFGPGTRLTVL.

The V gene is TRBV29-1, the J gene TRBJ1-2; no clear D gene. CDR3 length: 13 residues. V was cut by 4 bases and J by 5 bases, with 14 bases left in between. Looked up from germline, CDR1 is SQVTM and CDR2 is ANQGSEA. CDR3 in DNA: TGCAGCGTTGTGAACGGTTCGATATATGGCTACACCTTC. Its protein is CSVVNGSIYGYTF. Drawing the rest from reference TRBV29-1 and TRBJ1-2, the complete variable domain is SAVISQKPSRDICQRGTSLTIQCQVDSQVTMMFWYRQQPGQSLTLIATANQGSEATYESGFVIDKFPISRPNLTFSTLTVSNMSPEDSSIYLCSVVNGSIYGYTFGSGTRLTVV.

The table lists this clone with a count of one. The CDR3 DNA reads as TGTGCCAGTAGTCGAGAGACAGGGATGAACACTGAAGCTTTCTTT. This encodes CASSRETGMNTEAFF. V and J are TRBV19 and TRBJ1-1, with 7 bases identical to TRBD1. The CDR3 spans 15 residues. The V gene end was trimmed by 5 bases and the J gene end by 0 bases; junction bases not matched to a gene: 6. The V gene's germline CDR1 is LNHDA and CDR2 SQIVND (reference sequence).

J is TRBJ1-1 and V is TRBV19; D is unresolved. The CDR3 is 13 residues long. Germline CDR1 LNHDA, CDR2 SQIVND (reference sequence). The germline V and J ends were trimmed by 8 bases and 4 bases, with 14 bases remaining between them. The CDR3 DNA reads TGTGCCAGTCGCCTCCCGGGGAGCACTGAAGCTTTCTTT. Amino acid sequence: CASRLPGSTEAFF.

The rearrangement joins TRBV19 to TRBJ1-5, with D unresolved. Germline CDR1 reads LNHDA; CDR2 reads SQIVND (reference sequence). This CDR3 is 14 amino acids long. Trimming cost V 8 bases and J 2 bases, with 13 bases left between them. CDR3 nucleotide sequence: TGTGCCAGTTCTCAAAGGGTCCGCAATCAGCCCCAGCATTTT. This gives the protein CASSQRVRNQPQHF. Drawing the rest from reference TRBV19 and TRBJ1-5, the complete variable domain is DGGITQSPKYLFRKEGQNVTLSCEQNLNHDAMYWYRQDPGQGLRLIYYSQIVNDFQKGDIAEGYSVSREKKESFPLTVTSAQKNPTAFYLCASSQRVRNQPQHFGDGTRLSIL.

CDR3 protein: CASSFPATQETQYF. In DNA form, the CDR3 reads TGCGCCAGCAGCTTTCCAGCGACCCAAGAGACCCAGTACTTC. This chain uses TRBV5-1 with TRBJ2-5; D is unclear. The V end lost 2 bases, the J end lost 1 base, and 9 bases lay between the germline ends. CDR1 and CDR2 (germline): SGHRS, YFSETQ. This CDR3 contains 14 residues.

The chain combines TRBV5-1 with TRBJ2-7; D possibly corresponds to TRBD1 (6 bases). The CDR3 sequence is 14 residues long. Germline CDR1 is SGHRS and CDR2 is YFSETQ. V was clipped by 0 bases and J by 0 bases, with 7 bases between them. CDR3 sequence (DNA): TGCGCCAGCAGCTTGGGGGGGCCCTCCTACGAGCAGTACTTC. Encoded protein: CASSLGGPSYEQYF.

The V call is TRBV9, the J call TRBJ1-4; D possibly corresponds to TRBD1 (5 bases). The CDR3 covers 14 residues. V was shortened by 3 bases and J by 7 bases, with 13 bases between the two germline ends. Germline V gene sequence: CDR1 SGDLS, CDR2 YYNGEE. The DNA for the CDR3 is TGTGCCAGCAGCGCGGGACCCGGCGGTGAAAAACTGTTTTTT. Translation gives CASSAGPGGEKLFF.

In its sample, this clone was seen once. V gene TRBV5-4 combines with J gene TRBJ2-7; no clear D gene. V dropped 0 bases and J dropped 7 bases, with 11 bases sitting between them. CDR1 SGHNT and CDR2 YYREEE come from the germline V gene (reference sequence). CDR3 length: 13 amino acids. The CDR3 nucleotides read TGTGCCAGCAGCTTGGTGTTCCCGAGGGAGCAGTACTTC. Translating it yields CASSLVFPREQYF.

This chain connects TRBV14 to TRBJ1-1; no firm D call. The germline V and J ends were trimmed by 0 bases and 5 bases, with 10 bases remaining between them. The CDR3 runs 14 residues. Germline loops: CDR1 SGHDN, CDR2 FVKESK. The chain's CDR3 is CASSQDLGWTEAFF. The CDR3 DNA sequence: TGTGCCAGCAGCCAAGATCTAGGGTGGACTGAAGCTTTCTTT.

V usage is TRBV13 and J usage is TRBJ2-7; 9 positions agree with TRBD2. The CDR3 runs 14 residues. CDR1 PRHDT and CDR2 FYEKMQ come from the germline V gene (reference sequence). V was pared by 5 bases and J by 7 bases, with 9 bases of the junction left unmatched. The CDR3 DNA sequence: TGTGCCAGCAGCATGCTCCTAGCGGGATATGAGCAGTACTTC. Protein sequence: CASSMLLAGYEQYF.